Listed below are T cell receptor beta chains from one sample, sequenced in a study of blood T cell repertoires in COVID-19. Assay used: immunoSEQ multiplex PCR; TCRdb lists only in-frame clones, some missing. The data contain around 130,000 clones, roughly 90% of them seen just once; the ten biggest clones take up about 2.3%. The sequencing sample was made of PBMCs or T cells enriched from blood (not recorded which). The receptors come from a woman aged 45 to 65 who had recovered from COVID-19. Each CDR3 is given with its conserved first and last residue. Each record gives: clone size, V gene, J gene, CDR3 protein. The size entry is marked missing in some rows and otherwise reads once, few, many or a size class.

NA	TRBV6-5	TRBJ2-7	CASSYAGTSGYEQYF
NA	TRBV27	TRBJ1-1	CASSLTWDRAENTEAFF
NA	TRBV14	TRBJ1-1	CASSPEEPFIFMNTEAFF
NA	TRBV27	TRBJ2-7	CASSSGGPYEQYF
NA	TRBV2	TRBJ2-7	CASSEGPLVEQYF
NA	TRBV2	TRBJ1-1	CASREGRHQNTEAFF
few	TRBV7-2	TRBJ2-7	CASSLGLAFEQYF
NA	TRBV5-1	TRBJ2-7	CASSTGTAPYEQYF
NA	TRBV24-1	TRBJ2-5	CATSDPLRETQYF
once	TRBV5-1	TRBJ1-1	CASSPSTLGRTEAFF
NA	TRBV19	TRBJ1-5	CASSIKGAYSNQPQHF
NA	TRBV19	TRBJ2-1	CASSISPFLSNEQFF
NA	TRBV6-5	TRBJ2-2	CASPGGSNTGELFF
NA	TRBV10-1	TRBJ2-1	CASSEKSGGYNEQFF
NA	TRBV11-3	TRBJ2-3	CASSPQAGGPLGTDTQYF
NA	TRBV5-4	TRBJ2-7	CASSLEATSYEQYF
NA	TRBV4-2	TRBJ2-1	CASSQDRVANEQFF
NA	TRBV11-2	TRBJ1-2	CASTTNSDRAVGYTF
few	TRBV5-5	TRBJ1-1	CASSLTRIEAFF
NA	TRBV12-3/TRBV12-4	TRBJ1-3	CASSSGAGNTIYF
once	TRBV6-6	TRBJ2-7	CASSSLSTYEQYF
NA	TRBV10-1	TRBJ2-2	CASSLGQGTGELFF
NA	TRBV5-1	TRBJ1-2	CASSLGQGDGYTF
NA	TRBV5-1	TRBJ2-1	CASSLEAGNEQFF
NA	TRBV6-2/TRBV6-3	TRBJ2-7	CASSYSQGISYEQYF
NA	TRBV3-1/TRBV3-2	TRBJ2-7	CASSLKAKTGSADEQYF
NA	TRBV11-3	TRBJ1-1	CASRRLRTAPMNTEAFF
NA	TRBV6-4	TRBJ1-1	CASSDWTGTEAFF
NA	TRBV3-1/TRBV3-2	TRBJ2-3	CASSQGQADTQYF